Following are 11 T cell receptor beta chains from one sample sequenced in a study of cytomegalovirus exposure and HLA in healthy donors. A multiplex PCR was run with 60 Vbeta primers and 13 Jbeta primers. Repertoires were generated with immunoSEQ multiplex PCR, while TCRdb's copy carries only in-frame clones and drops some. This sample has about 140,000 clones, with approximately 78% found just once. Sequences were obtained from PBMCs. These receptors all stem from a woman aged 18-29 years in good health and CMV-seropositive.

This clone was recorded a few times. The genes are TRBV13 and TRBJ2-1; D perhaps matches TRBD2 (6 bases). Germline V lookup: CDR1 PRHDT, CDR2 FYEKMQ (reference sequence). This CDR3 contains 13 residues. V lost 5 bases, J lost 7 bases, and 12 bases lay in between. The CDR3 DNA reads as TGTGCCAGCAGCCCCCGGGACTTAAATGAGCAGTTCTTC. This translates into CASSPRDLNEQFF.

V usage is TRBV5-6 and J usage is TRBJ1-2; 10 nucleotides align to TRBD1. J was trimmed by 4 bases and V by 1 base; bases with no gene match: 4. This CDR3 region has 15 residues. Looked up from germline, CDR1 is SGHDT and CDR2 is YYEEEE. The CDR3 coding sequence is TGTGCCAGCAGCTTGCGACAGGGGGCCCGCTATGGCTACACCTTC. Protein sequence: CASSLRQGARYGYTF.

This clone has only a few counts. This sequence joins TRBV19 and TRBJ2-1; D is possibly TRBD1 (5 bases). Trimming pared 6 bases from V and 0 bases from J, leaving 12 bases between. The CDR3 covers 15 residues. Germline CDR1 LNHDA, CDR2 SQIVND (reference sequence). The CDR3 DNA reads as TGTGCCAGTAGGTTCGACAGAAGCTCCTACAATGAGCAGTTCTTC. Its protein is CASRFDRSSYNEQFF.

The genes are TRBV19 and TRBJ1-2; tentative D call: TRBD1 (5 bases). V lost 7 bases and J 7 bases, leaving 22 bases between the germline ends. Germline V CDR1 and CDR2: LNHDA, SQIVND (reference sequence). This CDR3 contains 15 residues. CDR3: CASTPVVGGGGGYTF. CDR3 sequence (DNA): TGTGCCAGTACCCCCGTGGTGGGGGGAGGAGGTGGCTACACCTTC.

The chain combines TRBV11-2 with TRBJ1-2; D is unresolved. The CDR3 has 18 residues. Germline CDR1 reads SGHAT; CDR2 reads FQNNGV. Trimming took off 5 bases at V and 5 bases at J, with 27 bases between the two ends. The CDR3 DNA sequence: TGTGCCAGCAGCCCCCGCGAAAAAGGTACAGAGAAAACTTATGGCTACACCTTC. This sequence encodes CASSPREKGTEKTYGYTF.

J is TRBJ2-7 and V is TRBV20-1; D remains unclear. V lost 5 bases and J lost 2, with 7 bases in between. From germline, CDR1 is DFQATT and CDR2 SNEGSKA (reference sequence). The CDR3 has 11 amino acids. In DNA form, the CDR3 reads TGCAGTGCTGGAGCAGCCTACGAGCAGTACTTC. Translation: CSAGAAYEQYF.

The rearrangement uses TRBV5-1 and TRBJ2-3; TRBD2 matches at 10 bases. V was pared by 0 bases and J by 0 bases, with 4 bases of the junction left unmatched. From germline, CDR1 is SGHRS and CDR2 YFSETQ. The CDR3 spans 17 residues. The CDR3 here is CASSLGAGGPSTDTQYF. DNA of the CDR3: TGCGCCAGCAGCTTGGGAGCGGGGGGGCCGAGCACAGATACGCAGTATTTT.

The V and J genes are TRBV6-1 and TRBJ1-5; 9 nucleotides agree with TRBD1. The junction had 7 bases not matched to a gene; V was cut back by 6 bases and J by 7 bases. The CDR3 spans 14 residues. Germline V CDR1 and CDR2: MNHNS, SASEGT. CDR3 in amino acids: CASSTGQGNQPQHF. The CDR3 DNA follows: TGTGCCAGCAGCACGGGACAGGGTAACCAGCCCCAGCATTTT.

This chain uses TRBV5-1 with TRBJ2-2, with TRBD1 as a possible D gene (6 bases). Germline assignment: CDR1 SGHRS and CDR2 YFSETQ. The CDR3 is 15 residues long. V lost 2 bases and J lost 1, with 9 bases in between. The chain's CDR3 is CASSFLTGNTGELFF. Written as DNA, the CDR3 is TGCGCCAGCAGCTTCCTGACAGGGAACACCGGGGAGCTGTTTTTT.

The genes are TRBV28 and TRBJ1-2, with TRBD1 as a possible D gene (6 bases). Per the germline V gene, CDR1 is MDHEN and CDR2 is SYDVKM. The CDR3 is made up of 16 amino acids. The V end lost 3 bases, the J end lost 0 bases, and 14 bases lay between the germline ends. The CDR3 spells CASSLLRGIANYGYTF. The DNA of the CDR3 is TGTGCCAGCAGTTTGTTGAGGGGGATAGCTAACTATGGCTACACCTTC.

There are a few counts of this clone. The gene calls are TRBV29-1 and TRBJ2-7, with 10 bases matching TRBD2. Germline assignment: CDR1 SQVTM and CDR2 ANQGSEA. The CDR3 has 16 residues. Unmatched junction bases numbered 11, after V lost 1 base and J lost 5 bases. The CDR3 nucleotides read TGCAGCGTTGAAGGGCGTGAGCGGGGGGGTGTTAACGAGCAGTACTTC. It specifies CSVEGRERGGVNEQYF.